Shown below are 10 T cell receptor beta chains from a single sample sequenced in a study of T cells in women clearing cervical HPV infection. Generated by immunoSEQ multiplex PCR, the TCRdb table keeps only in-frame clones and is missing some. In total, the table holds about 17,000 clones. Sample: blood buffy coat. These TCRs come from a woman aged 18 to 75 with a cervical HPV16 infection that either progressed to CIN3+ or cleared (not recorded which).

As regards this clone: Sequencing ends 3 residues short of the CDR3 end; the germline J gene provides the rest. This chain joins TRBV5-4 and TRBJ2-1; no firm D call. The CDR3 consists of 14 residues. V was clipped by 5 bases and J by 3 bases, with 12 bases between them. Germline loops: CDR1 SGHNT, CDR2 YYREEE (reference sequence). CDR3 protein: CASSFSSLYNEQFF. CDR3 DNA (partial): TGTGCCAGCAGTTTTAGCTCCCTCTACAATGAG.

Notes on this clone: The read ends 3 residues before the CDR3 terminus; that terminus is restored from the germline J gene. The gene calls are TRBV6-1 and TRBJ2-2, with D tentatively TRBD2 (5 bases). The CDR3 covers 15 residues. Trimming cost V 3 bases and J 6 bases, with 14 bases left between them. The V gene's germline CDR1 is MNHNS and CDR2 SASEGT. CDR3 DNA, as far as it was read: TGTGCCAGCAGTGAGCCAGGAGCGGTGCCCGGGGAG. Translation: CASSEPGAVPGE. The CDR3 reads in full as CASSEPGAVPGELFF.

As to this clone: The sequenced fragment ends 3 residues before the CDR3 boundary, so the rest is inferred from the germline J gene. This chain uses TRBV5-6 with TRBJ2-7, with 7 positions matching TRBD1. In germline, CDR1 is SGHDT, CDR2 YYEEEE. Unmatched junction bases numbered 7, after V lost 4 bases and J lost 6 bases. The CDR3 is 13 residues long. The CDR3 spells CASSGIDRVEQYF. The part of the CDR3 DNA that was read is TGTGCCAGCAGCGGAATCGACAGGGTCGAG.

For this clone: The read ends 3 residues early relative to the CDR3; the germline J gene fills the gap. This rearrangement joins TRBV5-1 to TRBJ2-1, with TRBD1 matching over 8 bases. The CDR3 is 15 amino acids. Germline CDR1 is SGHRS and CDR2 is YFSETQ. With V trimmed by 2 bases and J by 5 bases, 6 bases remained unmatched. Here the CDR3 reads CASSFSGGAHNEQFF. The covered CDR3 bases are TGCGCCAGCAGCTTTTCAGGGGGCGCCCACAATGAG.

Points on this clone: With the read ending 3 residues before the CDR3 end, the germline J gene is used to fill in that end. The chain recombines TRBV19 with TRBJ1-5, with 10 nucleotides matching TRBD1. Germline CDR1 LNHDA, CDR2 SQIVND (reference sequence). The CDR3 spans 14 residues. V lost 9 bases to trimming and J lost 4 bases; unmatched junction nucleotides: 6. The CDR3 region is CASKTGGWNQPQHF. The part of the CDR3 DNA that was read is TGTGCCAGCAAGACAGGGGGCTGGAATCAGCCC.

CDR3 sequence reads: CSARSRGSYNEQFF. CDR3 DNA, as far as it was read: TGCAGTGCTAGATCGCGGGGCTCCTACAATGAG. This sequence joins TRBV20-1 and TRBJ2-1, with D perhaps TRBD2 (6 bases). Coverage ceases 3 residues before the CDR3 finishes, and the germline J gene fills in the end. Germline assignment: CDR1 DFQATT and CDR2 SNEGSKA (reference sequence). Trimming pared 2 bases from V and 0 bases from J, leaving 8 bases between. The CDR3 length is 14 residues.

As regards this clone: The observed sequence ends 3 residues before the CDR3 terminus, with the missing tail filled in from the germline J gene. This sequence joins TRBV2 and TRBJ1-2; 7 bases map to TRBD1. Per germline, CDR1 SNHLY and CDR2 FYNNEI. CDR3 length: 13 amino acids. Here the CDR3 reads CASRGDRAGGYTF. Incomplete CDR3 DNA: TGTGCCAGCAGGGGAGACAGGGCCGGAGGC.

As regards this clone: The missing CDR3 end, 3 residues past where the read stops, is filled in from the germline J gene. The chain uses TRBV5-4 and TRBJ2-1; D remains unclear. This CDR3 has 14 amino acids. The germline V and J ends were trimmed by 4 bases and 8 bases, with 16 bases remaining between them. Per the germline V gene, CDR1 is SGHNT and CDR2 is YYREEE (reference sequence). The CDR3 reads CASSAILGRDEQFF. The part of the CDR3 DNA that was read is TGTGCCAGCAGCGCCATTTTAGGGCGCGATGAG.

Remarks on this clone: The CDR3 is cut off 3 residues early in the read; its end comes from the germline J gene. The gene calls are TRBV5-8 and TRBJ1-2; 8 bases match TRBD1. The CDR3 is made up of 15 amino acids. Germline V gene data show CDR1 as SGHTS and CDR2 as YDEGEE. Trimming cost V 4 bases and J 5 bases; bases outside gene matches: 10. The CDR3 bases that were read are TGTGCCAGCAGCCTAGGACAGGGAGCTACTTATGGC. Residues: CASSLGQGATYG. From start to end, the CDR3 is CASSLGQGATYGYTF. The whole variable domain, filled in from reference TRBV5-8 and TRBJ1-2, reads EAGVTQSPTHLIKTRGQQATLRCSPISGHTSVYWYQQALGLGLQFLLWYDEGEERNRGNFPPRFSGRQFPNYSSELNVNALELEDSALYLCASSLGQGATYGYTFGSGTRLTVV.

In regard to this clone: Sequencing ends 3 residues short of the CDR3 end; the germline J gene provides the rest. The rearrangement joins TRBV9 to TRBJ2-7; 12 positions match TRBD1. The V segment lost 3 bases and the J segment 4 bases; nucleotides outside the gene matches: 2. The germline CDR1 and CDR2 sequences are SGDLS and YYNGEE. This CDR3 spans 14 amino acids. CDR3 sequence reads: CASSEGQGAYEQYF. The part of the CDR3 DNA that was read is TGTGCCAGCAGCGAGGGACAGGGGGCGTACGAG.